This entry lists 2 T cell receptor beta chains sequenced from one sample in a study of cytomegalovirus exposure and HLA in healthy donors (dated by TCRdb to the late 2010s). To prepare the library, the immunoSEQ multiplex PCR assay was applied. Not all clones reach the TCRdb copy of this immuneACCESS table, which keeps in-frame sequences only. Checked studies attribute under half of the gap to unresolved V genes and leave the rest unexplained. This sample lists 120,000 to 150,000 clones; about 89% were detected once. Clones ranked in the top ten supply 0.6% to 0.8% of the sample. Sample: PBMCs. All receptors come from a man in his late teens or twenties in good health and CMV-seronegative.

V and J are TRBV27 and TRBJ1-5; a weak D match, TRBD1 (6 bases). The CDR3 sequence is 14 residues long. Germline assignment: CDR1 MNHEY and CDR2 SMNVEV (reference sequence). Trimming removed 4 bases from V and 5 bases from J, with 12 bases in between. Here the CDR3 reads CASSYGRGDQPQHF. In nucleotides, the CDR3 is TGTGCCAGCAGTTACGGCAGGGGTGATCAGCCCCAGCATTTT.

This clone was picked up a small number of times. The J gene is TRBJ2-2, the V gene TRBV18; D is possibly TRBD2 (6 bases). Germline values: CDR1 KGHSH, CDR2 LQKENI. Deletions cut 2 bases from V and 5 bases from J, with 12 bases between. The CDR3 covers 15 residues. The CDR3 region is CASSPDSGSTGELFF. Written as DNA, the CDR3 is TGTGCCAGCTCACCAGATAGCGGAAGTACCGGGGAGCTGTTTTTT.